This T cell receptor beta chain was observed in a study of cytomegalovirus exposure and HLA in healthy donors. Study-wide results and limits: An analysis that was carried out later associated fewer than 20,000 TCR beta sequences with HLA alleles at 0.05 false discovery rate. Information on immune exposure was restricted to one variable (CMV serostatus). Later analysis found that TCR beta chains associated with HLA were more clonally expanded than other, equally common chains. Most subjects' HLA-A and HLA-B alleles were reportedly predicted from TCR beta sequences.

CDR3 length: 14 amino acids. With 4 bases removed from V and 5 bases from J, the gap between germline ends came to 12 bases. Germline CDR1 reads SNHLY; CDR2 reads FYNNEI. Turning to this clone: Its antigen is not known.

The PCR ran on 60 Vbeta and 13 Jbeta primers. Repertoires were generated with immunoSEQ multiplex PCR, while TCRdb's copy carries only in-frame clones and drops some. The sample lists about 120,000 clones, about two thirds occurring once. Specimen: PBMCs. The origin of this receptor is a young man in good health and CMV-seronegative. The chain combines TRBV2 with TRBJ2-4; D is undetermined. The DNA of the CDR3 is TGTGCCAGCAGTGTGCCCAGAGGAGAAAACATTCAGTACTTC. Translated: CASSVPRGENIQYF. Based on the CDR3 plus reference TRBV2 and TRBJ2-4, the full variable domain is EPEVTQTPSHQVTQMGQEVILRCVPISNHLYFYWYRQILGQKVEFLVSFYNNEISEKSEIFDDQFSVERPDGSNFTLKIRSTKLEDSAMYFCASSVPRGENIQYFGAGTRLSVL.